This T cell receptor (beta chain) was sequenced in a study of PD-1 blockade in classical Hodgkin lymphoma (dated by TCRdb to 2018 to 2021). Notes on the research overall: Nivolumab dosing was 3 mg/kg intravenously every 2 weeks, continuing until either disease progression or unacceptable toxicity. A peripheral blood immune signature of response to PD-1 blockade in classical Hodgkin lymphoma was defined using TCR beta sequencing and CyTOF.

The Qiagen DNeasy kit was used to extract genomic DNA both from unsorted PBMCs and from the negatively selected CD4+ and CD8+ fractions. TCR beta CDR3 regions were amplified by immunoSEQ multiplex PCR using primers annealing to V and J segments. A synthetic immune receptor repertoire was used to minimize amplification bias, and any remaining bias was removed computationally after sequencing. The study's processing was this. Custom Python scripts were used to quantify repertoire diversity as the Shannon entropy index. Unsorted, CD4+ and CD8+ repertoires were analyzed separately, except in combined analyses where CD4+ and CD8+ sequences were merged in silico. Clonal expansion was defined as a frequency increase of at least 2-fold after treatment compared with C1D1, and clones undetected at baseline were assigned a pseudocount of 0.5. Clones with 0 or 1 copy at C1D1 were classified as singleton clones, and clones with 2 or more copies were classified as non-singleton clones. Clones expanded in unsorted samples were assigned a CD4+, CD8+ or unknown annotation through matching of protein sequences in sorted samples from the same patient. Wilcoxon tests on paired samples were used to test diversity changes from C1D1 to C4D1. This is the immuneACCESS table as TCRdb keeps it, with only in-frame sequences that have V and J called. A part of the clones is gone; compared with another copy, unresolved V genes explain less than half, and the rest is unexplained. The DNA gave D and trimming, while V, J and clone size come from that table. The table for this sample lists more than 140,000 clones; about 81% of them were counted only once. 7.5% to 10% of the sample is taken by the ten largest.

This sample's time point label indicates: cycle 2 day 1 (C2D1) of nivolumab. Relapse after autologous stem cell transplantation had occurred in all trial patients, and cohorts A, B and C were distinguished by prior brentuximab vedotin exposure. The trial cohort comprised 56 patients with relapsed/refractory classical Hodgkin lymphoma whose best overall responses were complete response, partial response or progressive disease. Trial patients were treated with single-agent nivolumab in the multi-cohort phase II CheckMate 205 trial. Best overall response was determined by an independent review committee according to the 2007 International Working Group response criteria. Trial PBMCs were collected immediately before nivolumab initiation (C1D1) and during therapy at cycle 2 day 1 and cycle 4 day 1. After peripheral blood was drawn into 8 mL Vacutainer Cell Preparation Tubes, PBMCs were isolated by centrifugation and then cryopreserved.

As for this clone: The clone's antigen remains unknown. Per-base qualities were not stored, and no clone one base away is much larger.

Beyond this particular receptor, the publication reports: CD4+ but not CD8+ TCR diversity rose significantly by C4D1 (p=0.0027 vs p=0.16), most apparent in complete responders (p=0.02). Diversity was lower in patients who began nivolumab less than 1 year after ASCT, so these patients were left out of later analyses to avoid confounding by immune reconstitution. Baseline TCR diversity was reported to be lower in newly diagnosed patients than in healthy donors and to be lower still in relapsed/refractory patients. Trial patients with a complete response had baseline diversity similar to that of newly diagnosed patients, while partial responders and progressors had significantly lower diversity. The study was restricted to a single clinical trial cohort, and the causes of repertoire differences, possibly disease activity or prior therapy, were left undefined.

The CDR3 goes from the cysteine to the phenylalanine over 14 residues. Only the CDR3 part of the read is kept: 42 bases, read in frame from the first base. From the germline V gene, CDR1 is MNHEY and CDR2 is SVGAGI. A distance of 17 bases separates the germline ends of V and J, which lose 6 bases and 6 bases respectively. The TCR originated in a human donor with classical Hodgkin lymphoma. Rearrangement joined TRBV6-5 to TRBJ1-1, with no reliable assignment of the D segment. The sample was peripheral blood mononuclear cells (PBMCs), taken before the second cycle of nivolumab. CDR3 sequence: CASRRKLTAAEAFF. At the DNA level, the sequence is TGTGCCAGCAGGCGAAAACTTACAGCCGCTGAAGCTTTCTTT.